This entry is about one T cell receptor (beta chain). Antigen unknown. A read error is possible here, since a much larger clone lies one base away. The data stem from a study of tumor and adjacent non-tumor tissue in lung cancer. Study-level background: Histology: around 13 adenocarcinoma, a couple of squamous cell carcinoma, 1 small cell lung cancer.

Study findings and constraints: Top 100 clones took a larger repertoire share in normal lung. TCR diversity was significantly greater in tumor than normal lung tissue. Higher tumor TCR diversity was associated with shorter survival.

This CDR3 is 15 amino acids long. CDR1 is SEHNR and CDR2 is FQNEAQ in the germline V gene (reference sequence). V was pared by 4 bases and J by 2 bases, with 7 bases of the junction left unmatched. RNA was extracted from bulk tissue without any cell sorting. The library came from three nested PCR rounds adapted from ARM-PCR protocols. MiXCR was run by TCRdb on the multiplex PCR reads, yielding one entry per CDR3 protein. The sample holds under 150,000 distinct CDR3 sequences, approximately 66% seen once. This chain links TRBV7-9 with TRBJ2-7, with 8 bases matching TRBD1. The TCR comes from a man aged 25-45 years with non-small cell lung cancer. What was sequenced was lung tumor tissue. The chain's CDR3 is CASSSPGGGTYEQYF. CDR3 sequence (DNA): TGTGCCAGCAGCTCTCCAGGGGGCGGGACCTACGAGCAGTACTTC.